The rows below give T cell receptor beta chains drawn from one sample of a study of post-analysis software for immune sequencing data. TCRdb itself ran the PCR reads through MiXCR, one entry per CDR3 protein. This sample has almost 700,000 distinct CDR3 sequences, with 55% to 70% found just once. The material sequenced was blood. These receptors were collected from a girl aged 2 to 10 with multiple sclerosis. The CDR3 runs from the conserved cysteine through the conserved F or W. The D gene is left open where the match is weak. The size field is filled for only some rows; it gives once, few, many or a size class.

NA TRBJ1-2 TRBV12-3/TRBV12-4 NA TGTGCCAGCACCCTAAACGACTATGGCTACACCTTC CASTLNDYGYTF
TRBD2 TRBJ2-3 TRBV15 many TGTGCCACCAGCAGAGAGCGGGGGGGCACAGATACGCAGTATTTT CATSRERGGTDTQYF
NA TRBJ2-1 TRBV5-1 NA TGCGCCAGCAGCTGGGAGCCATCCATCAATGAGCAGTTCTTC CASSWEPSINEQFF
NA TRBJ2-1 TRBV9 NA TGTGCCAGCCCAAATCAGGGTTATGAGCAGTTCTTC CASPNQGYEQFF
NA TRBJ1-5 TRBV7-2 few TGTGCCAGCAGCGAGGGGGGCAATCAGCCCCAGCATTTT CASSEGGNQPQHF
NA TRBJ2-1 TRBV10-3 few TGTGCCATCAGTGAGTCGTGGGACAGGGGACTAGCTGCCTACAATGAGCAGTTCTTC CAISESWDRGLAAYNEQFF
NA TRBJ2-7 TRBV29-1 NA TGCAGCGCCCGATTCTCCCTCGAGCAGTACTTC CSARFSLEQYF
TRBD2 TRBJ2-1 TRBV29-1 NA TGCAGCGTTGATGGGCCAGCGGGAGTGGAACAGTTCTTC CSVDGPAGVEQFF
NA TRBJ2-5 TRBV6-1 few TGTGCCAGCACTCGCGGGGCGCGAGAGACCCAGTACTTC CASTRGARETQYF
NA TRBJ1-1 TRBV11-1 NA TGTGCCAGCAGCCGCCCTACGGGGGCCGGTGAAGCTTTCTTT CASSRPTGAGEAFF
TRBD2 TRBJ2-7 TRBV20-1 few TGCAGTGCTAGGCTCTCCGGGACTAGCGGCGAGCAGTACTTC CSARLSGTSGEQYF
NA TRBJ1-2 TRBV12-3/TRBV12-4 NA TGTGCCAGCAGTTTCAGAAGAGGCGGCTACACCTTC CASSFRRGGYTF
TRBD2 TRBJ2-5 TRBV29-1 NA TGCAGCGTTGGCGTGGGACTAGCGGGAGTCCAAGAGACCCAGTACTTC CSVGVGLAGVQETQYF
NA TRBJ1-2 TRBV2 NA TGTGCCAGCAGTGTGGGGGGGCTGAACTATGGCTACACCTTC CASSVGGLNYGYTF
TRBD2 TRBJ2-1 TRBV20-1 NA TGCAGTGCTAGAGGGCCAGCGGGAGGGCGTGGTCAGGGTGAGCAGTTCTTC CSARGPAGGRGQGEQFF
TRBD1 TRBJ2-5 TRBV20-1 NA TGCAGTGCTAGAGGGGACAGCCAAGAGACCCAGTACTTC CSARGDSQETQYF
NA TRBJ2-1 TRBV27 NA TGTGCCAGCAGTTTAGGGTTTGGGACCCCACCTGCAGGATACAATGAGCAGTTCTTC CASSLGFGTPPAGYNEQFF
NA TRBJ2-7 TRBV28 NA TGTGCCAGCATAGAGGGTATGGGGGCCTCCTACGAGCAGTACTTC CASIEGMGASYEQYF
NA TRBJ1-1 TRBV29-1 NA TGCAGCGTTGTTTGGGACCGGGGGGCTTTCTTT CSVVWDRGAFF
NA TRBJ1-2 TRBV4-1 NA TGCGCCAGCAGCCAAGATGAACAGTCTCTGTACTACACCTTC CASSQDEQSLYYTF
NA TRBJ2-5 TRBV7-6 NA TGTGCCAGCAGCTTAGCGCCACAGAACCAAGAGACCCAGTACTTC CASSLAPQNQETQYF
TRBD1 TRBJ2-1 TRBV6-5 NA TGTGCCAGCCGCACACTCGACAGGGGTGGCGATGAGCAGTTCTTC CASRTLDRGGDEQFF
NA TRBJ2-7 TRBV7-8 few TGTGCCAGCAGCTTATATGGGCAGGGACTCGAGCAGTACTTC CASSLYGQGLEQYF
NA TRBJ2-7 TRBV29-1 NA TGCAGCGTTGAAAAGAGGGAAACCTCCACCTACGAGCAGTACTTC CSVEKRETSTYEQYF
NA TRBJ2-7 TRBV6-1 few TGTGCCAGCACCCAAGACAGCTCCCGGGAGACCCGGTACTTC CASTQDSSRETRYF
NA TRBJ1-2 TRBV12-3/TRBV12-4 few TGTGCCAGCAGCCATAACCCACTCTATGGCTACACCTTC CASSHNPLYGYTF
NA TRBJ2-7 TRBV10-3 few TGTGCCATCAGTGGAATAACGGGAGCGTCCTACGAGCAGTACTTC CAISGITGASYEQYF
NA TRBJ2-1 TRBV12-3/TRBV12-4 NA TGTGCCAGCAGTTTACTTCTGGGTCGGGGTAGGGATGAGCAGTTCTTC CASSLLLGRGRDEQFF
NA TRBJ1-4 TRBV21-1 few TGTGCCAGCAGCAAAGCAGTTAATGAAAAACTGTTTTTT CASSKAVNEKLFF
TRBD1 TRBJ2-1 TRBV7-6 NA TGTGCCAGCAGCTTAGGGTGGGTCCGGACAGGGGGGAATGAGCAGTTCTTC CASSLGWVRTGGNEQFF
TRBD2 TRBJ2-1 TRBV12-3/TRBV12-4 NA TGTGCCAGCAGTTTATACGATCCCCGGGGACTAGCGGGGGAACATAATGAGCAGTTCTTC CASSLYDPRGLAGEHNEQFF
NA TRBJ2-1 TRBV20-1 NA TGCAGTGCTAGGTACCTTTACAATGAGCAGTTCTTC CSARYLYNEQFF
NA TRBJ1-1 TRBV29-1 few TGCACCGGAGGCTTGAGAGCCACTGAAGCTTTCTTT CTGGLRATEAFF
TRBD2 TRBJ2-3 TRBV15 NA TGTGCCACCAGCAGAGGGTTCCTAGAGCGGGGGGCCCCAGATACGCAGTATTTT CATSRGFLERGAPDTQYF
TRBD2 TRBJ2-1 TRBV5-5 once TGTGCCAGCAGCTCCCACCCTAGCGGGGGGTCCTATCCAATGAAGCAGTTCTTC CASSSHPSGGSYPMKQFF
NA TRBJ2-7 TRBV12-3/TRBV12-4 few TGTGCCAGCAGTCCTGCTTTAGAGCCAAGCTACGAGCAGTACTTC CASSPALEPSYEQYF
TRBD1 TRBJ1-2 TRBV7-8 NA TGTGCCAGCAGCTTAGGATCCGGGACAGGAGATGGCTACACCTTC CASSLGSGTGDGYTF
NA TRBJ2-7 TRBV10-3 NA TGTGCCATCCATGGCGGGGACTCAGACGAGCAGTACTTC CAIHGGDSDEQYF
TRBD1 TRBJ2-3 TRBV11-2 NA TGTGCCAGCAGTCCTCCGGGACAGGGGGCGACAGATACGCAGTATTTT CASSPPGQGATDTQYF
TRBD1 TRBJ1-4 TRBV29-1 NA TGCAGCATACTGAACAGGGGGGGAGCTAATGAAAAACTGTTTTTT CSILNRGGANEKLFF
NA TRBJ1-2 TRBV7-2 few TGTGCCAGCAGCGGCCGCGGCGACTATGGCTACACCTTC CASSGRGDYGYTF
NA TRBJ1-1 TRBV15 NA TGTGCCACCAGCAGAGATGGTCGGCCGAACACTGAAGCTTTCTTT CATSRDGRPNTEAFF
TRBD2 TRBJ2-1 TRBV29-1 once TGCAGCGTTGAGAGCGGGAGAGTAAACAATGAGCAGTTCTTC CSVESGRVNNEQFF
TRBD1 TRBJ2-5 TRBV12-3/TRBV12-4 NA TGTGCCAGCAGCCCGGACAGGGCCGGCGACCCCTGGGAGACCCAGTACTTC CASSPDRAGDPWETQYF